Each of the 18 T cell receptor beta chains below was sequenced from the same sample in a study of identical twins. TCRdb reprocessed the 5' RACE reads via MiXCR and lists one record per CDR3 protein. The sample holds hundreds of thousands of distinct CDR3 sequences; 15% to 20% are singletons and the top ten take under 15%. This sample was also put to use in a study of T cells expressing NK-cell markers.

The sample consisted of PBMCs. These receptor sequences come from a woman aged 18-29 years in good health.

This clonotype was observed a handful of times. This chain links TRBV12-3 or TRBV12-4 with TRBJ1-2; 9 nucleotides line up with TRBD1. The CDR3 is 14 residues long. Trimming at V came to 3 bases and at J to 7 bases, leaving 6 bases not matched to a gene. The CDR3 sequence: CASSFRDRESGYTF. The CDR3 nucleotides read TGTGCCAGCAGTTTTCGGGACAGGGAAAGTGGCTACACCTTC.

This clonotype was detected a few times. The chain combines TRBV5-8 with TRBJ2-7, with D unclear. The V and J ends lost 0 bases and 0 bases respectively, with 10 bases between them. The CDR3 loop spans 15 amino acids. The germline CDR1 and CDR2 sequences are SGHTS and YDEGEE. CDR3 amino acids: CASSLGQGHSYEQYF. The DNA for the CDR3 is TGTGCCAGCAGCTTGGGACAAGGCCACTCCTACGAGCAGTACTTC.

V is TRBV7-2 and J is TRBJ1-1, with TRBD1 identical over 8 bases. The germline V gene has CDR1 SGHTA and CDR2 FQGNSA. This CDR3 spans 14 amino acids. The trim removed 5 bases at V and 7 bases at J, leaving 9 bases unmatched. CDR3 residues: CASSVRQGSREAFF. In DNA form, the CDR3 reads TGTGCCAGCAGCGTACGACAGGGGTCGCGTGAAGCTTTCTTT.

The gene calls are TRBV4-1 and TRBJ2-1, with D hard to call. Germline assignment: CDR1 MGHRA and CDR2 YSYEKL. V lost 0 bases and J 0 bases, leaving 12 bases between the germline ends. The CDR3 covers 17 residues. The CDR3 bases are TGCGCCAGCAGCCAAGAACGCCTGCTAAGCTCCTACAATGAGCAGTTCTTC. This encodes CASSQERLLSSYNEQFF.

This clonotype was recorded at least ten times. The chain employs TRBV27 and TRBJ2-7, with 7 bases identical to TRBD1. CDR1 MNHEY and CDR2 SMNVEV come from the germline V gene (reference sequence). The CDR3 loop spans 11 amino acids. Trimming at V came to 10 bases and at J to 3 bases, leaving 3 bases not matched to a gene. Written as DNA, the CDR3 is TGTGCCACCGGGGACAGCTACGAGCAGTACTTC. Translation: CATGDSYEQYF.

This clonotype was seen only a few times. This chain links TRBV12-3 or TRBV12-4 with TRBJ2-3; D remains ambiguous. Trimming removed 5 bases from V and 4 bases from J, with 13 bases in between. The length of the CDR3 is 14 residues. The CDR3 is CASSTRLTADTQYF. The DNA of the CDR3 is TGTGCCAGCAGTACCCGGCTCACGGCAGATACGCAGTATTTT.

This clonotype was detected ten times or more. The chain carries TRBV7-3 and TRBJ1-1; no clear D gene. V dropped 4 bases and J dropped 0 bases, with 6 bases sitting between them. CDR3 length: 13 residues. Germline V gene sequence: CDR1 SGHTA, CDR2 FQGTGA. CDR3 sequence reads: CASSSYMNTEAFF. The CDR3 nucleotides read TGTGCCAGCAGCTCCTACATGAACACTGAAGCTTTCTTT.

This chain joins TRBV7-9 and TRBJ1-3, with D uncertain. This CDR3 has 14 residues. Trimming removed 0 bases from V and 4 bases from J, with 7 bases in between. CDR1 is SEHNR and CDR2 is FQNEAQ in the germline V gene (reference sequence). The CDR3 region has the DNA TGTGCCAGCAGCTTAGCAACCGGGGGAAACACCATATATTTT. This translates into CASSLATGGNTIYF.

This clonotype was counted a few times. This chain connects TRBV6-1 to TRBJ2-7, with D maybe TRBD1 (6 bases). CDR1 is MNHNS, CDR2 SASEGT, per germline. Deletions cut 5 bases from V and 1 base from J, with 15 bases between. CDR3 size: 15 residues. Here the CDR3 reads CASSPGTTPSYEQYF. The CDR3 DNA sequence: TGTGCCAGCAGTCCCGGGACAACGCCTTCCTACGAGCAGTACTTC.

This clonotype was detected only once. This sequence joins TRBV7-8 and TRBJ2-5; D is possibly TRBD1 or TRBD2 (5 bases each). The CDR3 length is 15 residues. Between the trimmed V and J ends, which lost 3 bases and 7 bases, there was a span of 18 bases. The germline V gene encodes CDR1 SGHVS and CDR2 FQNEAQ. As DNA, the CDR3 is TGTGCCAGCAGCTTCCCTGGGGGATCAGCTGGGACCCAGTACTTC. This gives the protein CASSFPGGSAGTQYF.

The chain joins TRBV5-1 to TRBJ1-3; D gene ambiguous. CDR3 size: 14 residues. Germline V gives CDR1 SGHRS, CDR2 YFSETQ. V was shortened by 0 bases and J by 0 bases, with 4 bases between the two germline ends. The DNA of the CDR3 is TGCGCCAGCAGCTTGGACATCTCTGGAAACACCATATATTTT. Protein product: CASSLDISGNTIYF.

In this sample, this clonotype turned up a few times. The gene calls are TRBV12-3 or TRBV12-4 and TRBJ1-3, with 8 bases lining up with TRBD1. Unmatched junction bases numbered 11, after V lost 4 bases and J lost 6 bases. The CDR3 runs to 16 residues. CDR3 nucleotide sequence: TGTGCCAGCAGTTCTGGACAGGGCGGTACGGAAAACACCATATATTTT. As protein: CASSSGQGGTENTIYF.

The chain carries TRBV2 and TRBJ2-3; D unresolved. The CDR3 loop spans 8 amino acids. Trimming left V 9 bases short and J 8 bases short, with 3 bases between. Germline CDR1 is SNHLY and CDR2 is FYNNEI. CDR3: CASGTQYF. In DNA form, the CDR3 reads TGTGCCAGTGGTACGCAGTATTTT.

This clonotype was seen only a few times. CDR3 amino acids: CASSPLASGTYNEQFF. The CDR3 DNA reads as TGTGCCAGCTCACCACTGGCTAGCGGTACCTACAATGAGCAGTTCTTC. This rearrangement joins TRBV18 to TRBJ2-1, with 7 nucleotides matching TRBD2. The germline gives CDR1 KGHSH, CDR2 LQKENI. J gave up 2 bases and V 1 base, and 5 bases lay outside the gene matches. This CDR3 contains 16 residues.

V is TRBV7-9 and J is TRBJ2-7, with D tentatively TRBD2 (5 bases). The V end was cut by 4 bases, the J end by 6 bases, with 19 bases between. Germline CDR1 and CDR2: SEHNR and FQNEAQ (reference sequence). The length of the CDR3 is 15 residues. The CDR3 DNA follows: TGTGCCAGCAGCTCCCAGACGGGAAGGGTAAGCGAGCAGTACTTC. Translating it yields CASSSQTGRVSEQYF.

This clonotype was recorded at least ten times. The rearrangement links TRBV12-3 or TRBV12-4 to TRBJ1-2; the D gene is possibly TRBD1 (5 bases). Trimming took 6 bases from V and 1 from J, leaving 12 bases between them. This CDR3 contains 14 residues. In DNA form, the CDR3 reads TGTGCCAGCAGAGTCATGGGGGGTAACTATGGCTACACCTTC. It codes for CASRVMGGNYGYTF.

This clonotype occurred many times. The chain links TRBV6-1 to TRBJ2-1; 9 positions match TRBD1. Germline V gene lookup returns CDR1 MNHNS and CDR2 SASEGT. The CDR3 sequence is 14 residues long. The V and J ends lost 7 bases and 2 bases, in that order; junction bases with no gene match: 3. CDR3 residues: CASMRDRAYNEQFF. The CDR3 region has the DNA TGTGCCAGCATGAGGGACAGGGCCTACAATGAGCAGTTCTTC.

The chain recombines TRBV20-1 with TRBJ2-2, with 9 bases identical to TRBD1. With V trimmed by 3 bases and J by 4 bases, 6 bases remained unmatched. Germline CDR1 DFQATT, CDR2 SNEGSKA (reference sequence). The CDR3 contains 15 residues. This chain's CDR3 is CSASRGQGITGELFF. The CDR3 nucleotides are TGCAGTGCTAGCAGGGGACAGGGAATCACCGGGGAGCTGTTTTTT.